Listed here are 9 T cell receptor delta chains from one sample, sequenced in a study of gamma-delta T cells after stem cell transplantation. TCRdb reanalysed the RT-PCR reads via CATT. The sample yields over a thousand delta-chain clones, roughly 2.2% seen once. Sequencing was performed on gamma-delta T cells. These receptors were obtained from a human donor. It is not recorded whose cells these are; they may come from a transplant donor.

This clone was observed a few times. This DNA's translation differs at residue 5 from TCRdb's protein, which comes from a much larger clone; a read error is likely, and the protein shown is translated from the DNA. J is TRDJ1 and V is TRDV1; TRDD3 might be the D (7 bases). CDR1 and CDR2 (germline): TSWWSYY, QGS. The CDR3 totals 19 residues. Trimming took 4 bases from V and 0 from J, leaving 24 bases between them. DNA of the CDR3: TGTGCTCTTGGGGGGCAAGCCTTCCAAAACTGGGGTTACACCGATAAACTCATCTTT. Protein: CALGGQAFQNWGYTDKLIF.

Remarks on this clone: A far larger clone is a single base away, which makes a read error likely. Within the sample, other DNA sequences also encode this same CDR3. The chain has TRDV2 and TRDJ2, with 13 bases matching TRDD3. This CDR3 contains 23 residues. CDR1 GEAIGNYY and CDR2 EKD come from the germline V gene. For the CDR3, the DNA is TGTGCCTGCGACACACTTCCTACGTACGCTAAACTGGGGGATACGCTAGGGACAGCACAACTCTTCTTT. As protein: CACDTLPTYAKLGDTLGTAQLFF.

This clone was seen a handful of times. This probably arose from a read error, given a far larger clone one base away. This same CDR3 is encoded by further DNA sequences in the sample. V is TRDV2 and J is TRDJ3; 11 bases match TRDD3. Germline assignment: CDR1 GEAIGNYY and CDR2 EKD. Trimming at V came to 0 bases and at J to 4 bases, leaving 7 bases not matched to a gene. The CDR3 runs to 19 residues. The CDR3: CACDTAGGYPDWDTRQMFF. The CDR3 nucleotides are TGTGCCTGTGACACCGCTGGGGGATACCCGGATTGGGACACCCGACAGATGTTTTTC.

This clone has a handful of counts. With only one base between it and a far larger clone, this is likely a read error. Other nucleotide sequences in the sample specify the same CDR3. The rearrangement uses TRDV2 and TRDJ3, with 13 bases fitting TRDD3. The length of the CDR3 is 20 residues. Germline V lookup: CDR1 GEAIGNYY, CDR2 EKD. CDR3 sequence: CACDTATGGYESWDTRQMFF. DNA for the CDR3: TGTGCCTGCGACACGGCTACTGGGGGATACGAGTCCTGGGACACCCGACAGATGTTTTTC.

The chain couples TRDV2 to TRDJ3, with 7 nucleotides matching TRDD3. CDR1 and CDR2 from the germline V gene are GEAIGNYY and EKD. The CDR3 extends over 26 amino acids. V was pared by 0 bases and J by 0 bases, with 28 bases of the junction left unmatched. This chain's CDR3 is CACDTVGGTGVYVELHSSWDTRQMFF. For the CDR3, the DNA is TGTGCCTGTGACACCGTAGGGGGTACTGGGGTATACGTGGAACTACATAGCTCCTGGGACACCCGACAGATGTTTTTC.

As for this clone: A read error likely explains why the TCRdb protein, taken from a much larger clone, differs from this DNA's translation at residue 6; the protein shown is translated from the DNA. The chain carries TRDV2 and TRDJ1; the match to TRDD3 covers 8 bases. The CDR3 consists of 14 residues. Germline V lookup: CDR1 GEAIGNYY, CDR2 EKD. Trimming took 3 bases from V and 8 from J; bases not matched to a gene: 10. CDR3: CACDPFRGDKKLIF. In DNA form, the CDR3 reads TGTGCCTGTGACCCGTTTCGGGGGGATAAAAAACTCATCTTT.

This clone was observed a few times. TCRdb's protein for this DNA is that of a much larger clone and differs from the translation at residue 4, likely a read error; the protein shown is the DNA translation. The CDR3 protein is CACHTVGGGSPAGLLIF. The DNA for the CDR3 is TGTGCCTGTCACACCGTCGGTGGGGGATCGCCCGCGGGGTTACTCATCTTT. The rearrangement uses TRDV2 and TRDJ1, with 8 nucleotides matching TRDD3. The CDR3 loop spans 17 amino acids. The V gene's germline CDR1 is GEAIGNYY and CDR2 EKD.

By sample share, this clone is large. The sample contains more than one DNA sequence encoding this CDR3. V usage is TRDV2 and J usage is TRDJ1; 7 bases are shared with TRDD3. The CDR3 has 18 amino acids. The V gene end was trimmed by 3 bases and the J gene end by 0 bases; junction bases not matched to a gene: 15. The germline V gene has CDR1 GEAIGNYY and CDR2 EKD. DNA of the CDR3: TGTGCCTGTGACGCCATGATGGGGGACACTCCTCACACCGATAAACTCATCTTT. This gives the protein CACDAMMGDTPHTDKLIF.

This clone occurred a few times. A far larger clone is one base from this, pointing to a likely read error. This same CDR3 is encoded by further DNA sequences in the sample. V gene TRDV2 combines with J gene TRDJ1; D is perhaps TRDD3 (6 bases). The CDR3 is 15 amino acids. V lost 3 bases and J 2 bases, leaving 15 bases between the germline ends. The germline CDR1 and CDR2 sequences are GEAIGNYY and EKD. CDR3 nucleotides: TGTGCCTGTGACGCCTTACTGGGAGATACCGATAAACTCATCTTT. Its translation is CACDALLGDTDKLIF.